This TCR beta chain came from a study of blood T cell repertoires in COVID-19 (dated by TCRdb to about 2020). About the full investigation: Collaborator samples came from the United States, Italy and Spain and covered acute and convalescent phases of COVID-19. The material from the prospective study consisted of cDNA or gDNA derived from T cells, B-cell-depleted T cells, or PBMCs. Deeply sampled blood TCRbeta repertoires from subjects exposed to, actively infected with, or recovered from COVID-19 were included in the dataset. A freely available public database, intended as a resource for researchers studying the immune response to SARS-CoV-2, is where the repertoires were released. Samples came from the ongoing ImmuneRACE study (first 160 participants) plus 1,254 subjects from 6 global collaborators. A de-identified subject ID, COVID-19 status, age in years and sex were almost always included in the sample metadata. Where HLA class I and class II types were available, the types were taken from metadata supplied by the sample provider, not from assay-based typing.

The immunoSEQ Assay, a bias-controlled multiplex PCR, was used to amplify TCRbeta CDR3 regions from genomic DNA. As for how the authors treated the data: Within the assay, amplification of reference gene primers was used to estimate how many nucleated cells each sample contained. Sequence reads were collapsed and filtered to measure the absolute abundance of every unique TCRbeta CDR3 rearrangement. For each sample, productive Simpson clonality was calculated as the square root of Simpson's diversity index across productive rearrangements. In TCRdb, the immuneACCESS table is reduced to in-frame sequences with V and J assigned. These tables do not hold every clone; where another copy was compared, an unresolved V gene accounts for under half, and the others remain unexplained. V and J calls and clone size are those listed in that table; D and trimming were worked out from the DNA. For this sample there are 200,000 to 300,000 clones; 75% to 95% appear just once. Together, the top ten hold under 3% of the sample.

This clone was found once. The antigen it binds to is not known. Per-base quality was not reported, and no clone a single base away is much larger than it. Points the paper makes about the study in general: The amount of clinical and demographic metadata varied by source and participant and was provided uncurated.

Taken from cysteine to phenylalanine, the CDR3 has 13 residues. CDR3 DNA is the only sequence kept; it has 39 bases, read in frame from the first base. Relative to germline, V is 3 bases shorter and J is 5 bases shorter, with 8 bases between their ends. The germline V gene (reference sequence) specifies SEHNR as CDR1 and FQNEAQ as CDR2. One collaborating source in Seattle enrolled patients during active infection and followed them longitudinally through the course of disease. The collaborating institutions used their own protocols to collect whole blood in K2EDTA tubes. For TCRbeta analysis, collaborators shipped samples in one of three forms: frozen whole blood, isolated PBMCs, or DNA extracted from either of those sample types.

The sequence derives from a person aged 18 to 35 with COVID-19, enrolled during active disease. This receptor chain uses TRBV7-9 and TRBJ1-5; the D gene is unclear. The material sequenced was peripheral blood. The nucleotides read TGTGCCAGCAGCTTGAACAGTGATCAGCCCCAGCATTTT. Its translation reads: CASSLNSDQPQHF.